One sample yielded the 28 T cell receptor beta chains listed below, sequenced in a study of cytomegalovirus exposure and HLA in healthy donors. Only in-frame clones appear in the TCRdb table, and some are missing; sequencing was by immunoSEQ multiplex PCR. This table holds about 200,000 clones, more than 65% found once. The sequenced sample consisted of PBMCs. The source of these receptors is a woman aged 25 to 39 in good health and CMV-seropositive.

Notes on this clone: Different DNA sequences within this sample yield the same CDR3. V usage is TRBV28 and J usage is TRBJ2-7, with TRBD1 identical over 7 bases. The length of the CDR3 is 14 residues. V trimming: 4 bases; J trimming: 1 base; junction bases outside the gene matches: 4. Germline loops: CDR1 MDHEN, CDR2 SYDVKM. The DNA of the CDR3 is TGTGCCAGCAGTTCCCCGGACAGGTCCTACGAGCAGTACTTC. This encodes CASSSPDRSYEQYF.

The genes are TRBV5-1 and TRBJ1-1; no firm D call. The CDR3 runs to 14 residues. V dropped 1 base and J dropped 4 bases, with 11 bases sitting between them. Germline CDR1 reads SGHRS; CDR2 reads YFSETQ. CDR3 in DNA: TGCGCCAGCAGCTTGCCGCCGGCGGGCACTGAAGCTTTCTTT. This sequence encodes CASSLPPAGTEAFF.

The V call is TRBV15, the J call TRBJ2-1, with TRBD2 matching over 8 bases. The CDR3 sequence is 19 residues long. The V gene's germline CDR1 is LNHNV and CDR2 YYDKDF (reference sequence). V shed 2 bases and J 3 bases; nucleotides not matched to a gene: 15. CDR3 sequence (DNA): TGTGCCACCAGCAGAATTCCTGGCGCGAGCGGGAGTATCTACAATGAGCAGTTCTTC. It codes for CATSRIPGASGSIYNEQFF.

CDR3 sequence: CASSFPGIQPQHF. The CDR3 DNA reads TGTGCCAGCAGTTTTCCGGGAATTCAGCCCCAGCATTTT. The V call is TRBV28, the J call TRBJ1-5; no reliable D call. Trimming took 3 bases from V and 6 from J, leaving 9 bases between them. Germline CDR1 reads MDHEN; CDR2 reads SYDVKM. The CDR3 spans 13 residues.

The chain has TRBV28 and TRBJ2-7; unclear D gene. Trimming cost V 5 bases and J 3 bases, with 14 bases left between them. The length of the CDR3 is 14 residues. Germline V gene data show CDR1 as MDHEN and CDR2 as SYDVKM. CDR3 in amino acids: CASSKPESVYEQYF. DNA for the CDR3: TGTGCCAGCAGTAAACCAGAAAGCGTCTACGAGCAGTACTTC.

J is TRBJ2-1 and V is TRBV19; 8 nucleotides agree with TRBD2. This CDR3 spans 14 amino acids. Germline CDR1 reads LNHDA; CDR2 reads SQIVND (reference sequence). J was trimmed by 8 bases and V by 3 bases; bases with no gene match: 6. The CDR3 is CASSMGTSLDEQFF. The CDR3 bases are TGTGCCAGTAGTATGGGGACTAGTTTGGATGAGCAGTTCTTC.

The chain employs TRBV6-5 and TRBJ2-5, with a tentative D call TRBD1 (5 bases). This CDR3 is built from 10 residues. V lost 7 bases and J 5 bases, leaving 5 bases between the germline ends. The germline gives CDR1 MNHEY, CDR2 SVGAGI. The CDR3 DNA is TGTGCCAGCAAGGGGGAGACCCAGTACTTC. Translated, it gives CASKGETQYF.

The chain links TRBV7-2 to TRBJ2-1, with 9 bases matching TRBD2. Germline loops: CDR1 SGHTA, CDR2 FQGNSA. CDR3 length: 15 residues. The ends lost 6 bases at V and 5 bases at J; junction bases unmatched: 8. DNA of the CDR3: TGTGCCAGCAGTTCGGAGGTAGCGGGAGACAATGAGCAGTTCTTC. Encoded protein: CASSSEVAGDNEQFF.

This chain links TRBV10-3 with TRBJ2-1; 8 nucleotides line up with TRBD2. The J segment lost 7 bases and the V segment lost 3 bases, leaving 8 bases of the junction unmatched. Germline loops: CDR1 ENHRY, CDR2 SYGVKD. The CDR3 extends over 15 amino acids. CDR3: CAISDGSGIGNEQFF. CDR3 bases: TGTGCCATCAGTGATGGTAGCGGGATAGGGAATGAGCAGTTCTTC.

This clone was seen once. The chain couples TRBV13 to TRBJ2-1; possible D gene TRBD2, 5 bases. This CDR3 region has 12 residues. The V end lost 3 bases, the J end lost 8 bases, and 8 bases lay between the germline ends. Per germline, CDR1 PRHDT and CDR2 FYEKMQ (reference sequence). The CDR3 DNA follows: TGTGCCAGCAGCTTTAGCGAGTATGAGCAGTTCTTC. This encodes CASSFSEYEQFF.

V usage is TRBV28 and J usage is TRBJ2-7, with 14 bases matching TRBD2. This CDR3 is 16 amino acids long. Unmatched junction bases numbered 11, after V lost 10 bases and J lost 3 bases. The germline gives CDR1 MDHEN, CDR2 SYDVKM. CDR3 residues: CATRFPGLAGVYEQYF. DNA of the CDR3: TGTGCCACCCGGTTCCCGGGACTAGCGGGAGTCTACGAGCAGTACTTC.

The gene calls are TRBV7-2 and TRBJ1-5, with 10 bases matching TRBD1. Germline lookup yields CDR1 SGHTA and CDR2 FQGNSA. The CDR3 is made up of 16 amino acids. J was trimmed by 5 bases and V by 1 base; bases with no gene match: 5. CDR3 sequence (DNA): TGTGCCAGCAGCTTAGGAGGGGGACAGGGGCATCAGCCCCAGCATTTT. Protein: CASSLGGGQGHQPQHF. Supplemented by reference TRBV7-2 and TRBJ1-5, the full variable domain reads GAGVSQSPSNKVTEKGKDVELRCDPISGHTALYWYRQSLGQGLEFLIYFQGNSAPDKSGLPSDRFSAERTGGSVSTLTIQRTQQEDSAVYLCASSLGGGQGHQPQHFGDGTRLSIL.

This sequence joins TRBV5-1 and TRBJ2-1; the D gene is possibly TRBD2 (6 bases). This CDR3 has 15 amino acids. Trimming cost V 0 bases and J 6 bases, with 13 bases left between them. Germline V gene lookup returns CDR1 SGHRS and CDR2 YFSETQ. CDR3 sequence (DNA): TGCGCCAGCAGCTTGGCCCTCGGTAGCGGCAATGAGCAGTTCTTC. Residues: CASSLALGSGNEQFF.

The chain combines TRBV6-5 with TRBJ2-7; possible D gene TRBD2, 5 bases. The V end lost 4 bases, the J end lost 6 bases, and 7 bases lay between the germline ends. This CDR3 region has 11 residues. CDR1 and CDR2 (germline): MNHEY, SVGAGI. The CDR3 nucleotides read TGTGCCAGCAGTTCGGGGAGCGAGCAGTACTTC. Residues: CASSSGSEQYF.

The DNA for the CDR3 is TGTGCCAGCAGCACAGGACCGATCGACAATGAGCAGTTCTTC. Its translation: CASSTGPIDNEQFF. The chain joins TRBV9 to TRBJ2-1; possibly TRBD1 for D (5 bases). Trimming removed 4 bases from V and 5 bases from J, with 13 bases in between. Germline values: CDR1 SGDLS, CDR2 YYNGEE. The CDR3 runs 14 residues.

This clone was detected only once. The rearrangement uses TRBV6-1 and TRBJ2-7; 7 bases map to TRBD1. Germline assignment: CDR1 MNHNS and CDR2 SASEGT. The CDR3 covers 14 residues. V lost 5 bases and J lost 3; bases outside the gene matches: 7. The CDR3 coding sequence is TGTGCCAGCAGTCCGATGAGACAGGGCTACGAGCAGTACTTC. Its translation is CASSPMRQGYEQYF.

The chain's CDR3 is CASSRGTGEQYF. As DNA, the CDR3 is TGTGCCAGCAGTAGGGGTACAGGCGAGCAGTACTTC. J is TRBJ2-7 and V is TRBV6-5; tentative D call: TRBD1 (5 bases). The V end lost 5 bases, the J end lost 6 bases, and 11 bases lay between the germline ends. The CDR3 spans 12 residues. The germline CDR1 and CDR2 sequences are MNHEY and SVGAGI.

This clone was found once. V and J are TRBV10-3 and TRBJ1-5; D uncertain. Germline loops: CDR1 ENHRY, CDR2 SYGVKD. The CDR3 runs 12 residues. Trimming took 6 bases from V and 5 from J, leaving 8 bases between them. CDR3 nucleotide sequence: TGTGCCATCAGGGAAGAGGATCAGCCCCAGCATTTT. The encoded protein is CAIREEDQPQHF.

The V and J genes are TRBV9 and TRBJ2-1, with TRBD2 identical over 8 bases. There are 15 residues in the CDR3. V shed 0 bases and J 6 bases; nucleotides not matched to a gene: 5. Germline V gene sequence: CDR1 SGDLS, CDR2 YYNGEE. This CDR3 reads CASSVDGGRLNEQFF. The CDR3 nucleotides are TGTGCCAGCAGCGTAGATGGCGGGAGGCTCAATGAGCAGTTCTTC. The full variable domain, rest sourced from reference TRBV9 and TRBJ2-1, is DSGVTQTPKHLITATGQRVTLRCSPRSGDLSVYWYQQSLDQGLQFLIQYYNGEERAKGNILERFSAQQFPDLHSELNLSSLELGDSALYFCASSVDGGRLNEQFFGPGTRLTVL.

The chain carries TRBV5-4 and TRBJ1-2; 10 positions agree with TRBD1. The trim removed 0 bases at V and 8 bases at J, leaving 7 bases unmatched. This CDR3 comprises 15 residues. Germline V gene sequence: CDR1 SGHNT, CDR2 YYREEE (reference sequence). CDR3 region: CASSLDFDRGLGYTF. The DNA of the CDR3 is TGTGCCAGCAGCTTGGACTTCGACAGGGGGCTGGGCTACACCTTC.

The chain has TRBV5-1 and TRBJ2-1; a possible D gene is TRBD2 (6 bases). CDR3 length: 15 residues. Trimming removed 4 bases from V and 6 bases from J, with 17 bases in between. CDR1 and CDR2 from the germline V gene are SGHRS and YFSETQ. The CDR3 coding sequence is TGCGCCAGCAGCCTTTTGCCGCGGGACCGCAATGAGCAGTTCTTC. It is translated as CASSLLPRDRNEQFF.

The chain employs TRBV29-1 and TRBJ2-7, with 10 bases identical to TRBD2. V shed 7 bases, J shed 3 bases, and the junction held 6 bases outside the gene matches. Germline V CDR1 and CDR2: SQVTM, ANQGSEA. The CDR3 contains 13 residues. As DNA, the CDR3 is TGCAGCGCCTGGACTAGCGGACACTACGAGCAGTACTTC. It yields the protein CSAWTSGHYEQYF.

The DNA for the CDR3 is TGTGCCAGCCGAGGACAGGGTGGCAATGAGCAGTTCTTC. Protein sequence: CASRGQGGNEQFF. This chain uses TRBV6-6 with TRBJ2-1; 8 bases are a match to TRBD1. Unmatched junction bases numbered 6, after V lost 8 bases and J lost 6 bases. This CDR3 has 13 amino acids. CDR1 and CDR2 (germline): MNHNY, SVGAGI (reference sequence).

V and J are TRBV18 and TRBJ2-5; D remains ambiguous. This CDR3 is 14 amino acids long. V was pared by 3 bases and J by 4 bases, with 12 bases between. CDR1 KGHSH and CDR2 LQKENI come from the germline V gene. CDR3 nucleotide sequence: TGTGCCAGCTCACCCCTGGAGCCACCAGAGACCCAGTACTTC. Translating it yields CASSPLEPPETQYF.

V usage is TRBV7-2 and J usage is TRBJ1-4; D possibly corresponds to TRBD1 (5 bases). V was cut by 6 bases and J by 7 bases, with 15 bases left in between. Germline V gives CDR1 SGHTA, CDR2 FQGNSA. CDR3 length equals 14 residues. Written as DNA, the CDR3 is TGTGCCAGCAGTCACCTAGGGGTACGTGAAAAACTGTTTTTT. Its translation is CASSHLGVREKLFF. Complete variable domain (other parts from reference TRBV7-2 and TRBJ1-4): GAGVSQSPSNKVTEKGKDVELRCDPISGHTALYWYRQSLGQGLEFLIYFQGNSAPDKSGLPSDRFSAERTGGSVSTLTIQRTQQEDSAVYLCASSHLGVREKLFFGSGTQLSVL.

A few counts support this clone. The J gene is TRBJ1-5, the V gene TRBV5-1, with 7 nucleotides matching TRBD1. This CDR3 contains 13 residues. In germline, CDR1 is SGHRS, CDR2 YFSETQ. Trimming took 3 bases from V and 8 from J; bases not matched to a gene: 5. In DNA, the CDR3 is TGCGCCAGCAGCTCGACAGGGTGGGAGCCCCAGCATTTT. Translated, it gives CASSSTGWEPQHF.

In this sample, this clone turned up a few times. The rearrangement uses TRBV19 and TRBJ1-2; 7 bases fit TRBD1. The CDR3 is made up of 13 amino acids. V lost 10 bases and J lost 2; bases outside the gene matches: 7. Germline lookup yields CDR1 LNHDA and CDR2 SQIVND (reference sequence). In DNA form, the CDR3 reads TGTGCCACTTCACAGGGGAAGAACTATGGCTACACCTTC. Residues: CATSQGKNYGYTF. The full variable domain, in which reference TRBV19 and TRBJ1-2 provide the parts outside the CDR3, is DGGITQSPKYLFRKEGQNVTLSCEQNLNHDAMYWYRQDPGQGLRLIYYSQIVNDFQKGDIAEGYSVSREKKESFPLTVTSAQKNPTAFYLCATSQGKNYGYTFGSGTRLTVV.

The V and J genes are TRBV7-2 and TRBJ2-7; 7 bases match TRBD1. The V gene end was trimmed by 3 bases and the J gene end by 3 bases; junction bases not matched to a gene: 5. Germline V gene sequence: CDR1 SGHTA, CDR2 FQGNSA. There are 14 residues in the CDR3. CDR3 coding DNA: TGTGCCAGCAGCTTTCGGGACAGTGGCTACGAGCAGTACTTC. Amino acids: CASSFRDSGYEQYF.